This T cell receptor (beta chain) emerged from a study of memory B cells and T cells in multiple sclerosis. Note on this clone: Antigen specificity is unknown.

The CDR3 consists of 14 residues. Trimming at V came to 6 bases and at J to 2 bases, leaving 2 bases not matched to a gene. Germline loops: CDR1 ENHRY, CDR2 SYGVKD. Assay used: immunoSEQ multiplex PCR; TCRdb lists only in-frame clones, some missing. The sample lists fewer than 15,000 clones; roughly three quarters were seen once. Study-level points and caveats: Compartments had unequal clone-set sizes, affecting shared clonotype counts.

The receptor was derived from a human donor with multiple sclerosis. The gene calls are TRBV10-3 and TRBJ2-2; 8 bases match TRBD1. The sequencing sample was made of memory (CD45RO+) CD4+ T cells from blood. CDR3 in DNA: TGTGCCATCAGGGGACAGGTTAACACCGGGGAGCTGTTTTTT. Its translation is CAIRGQVNTGELFF.